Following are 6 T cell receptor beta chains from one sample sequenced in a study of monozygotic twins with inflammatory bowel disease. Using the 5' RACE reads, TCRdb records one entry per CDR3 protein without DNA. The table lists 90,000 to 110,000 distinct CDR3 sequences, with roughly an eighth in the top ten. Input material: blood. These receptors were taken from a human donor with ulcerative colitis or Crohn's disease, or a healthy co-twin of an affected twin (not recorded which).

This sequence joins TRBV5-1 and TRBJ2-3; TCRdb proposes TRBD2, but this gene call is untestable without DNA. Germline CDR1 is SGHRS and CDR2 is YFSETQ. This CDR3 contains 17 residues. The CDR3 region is CASSVAGQITSKDTQYF.

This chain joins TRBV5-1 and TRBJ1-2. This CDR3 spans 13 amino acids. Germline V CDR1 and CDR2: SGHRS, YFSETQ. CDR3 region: CASSFGWDDGYTF.

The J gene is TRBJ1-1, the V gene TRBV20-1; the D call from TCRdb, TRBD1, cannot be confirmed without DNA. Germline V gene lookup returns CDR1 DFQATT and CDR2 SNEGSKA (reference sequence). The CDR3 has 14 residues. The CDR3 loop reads CSARETGGFTEAFF.

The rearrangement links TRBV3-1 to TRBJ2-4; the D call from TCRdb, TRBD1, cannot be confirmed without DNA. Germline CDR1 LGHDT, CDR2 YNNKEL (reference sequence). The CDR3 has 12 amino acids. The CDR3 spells CASSEGENIQYF. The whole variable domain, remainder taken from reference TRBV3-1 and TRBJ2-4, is DTAVSQTPKYLVTQMGNDKSIKCEQNLGHDTMYWYKQDSKKFLKIMFSYNNKELIINETVPNRFSPKSPDKAHLNLHINSLELGDSAVYFCASSEGENIQYFGAGTRLSVL.

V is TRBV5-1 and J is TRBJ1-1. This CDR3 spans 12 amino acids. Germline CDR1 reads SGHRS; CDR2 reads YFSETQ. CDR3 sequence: CASSTLNTEAFF.

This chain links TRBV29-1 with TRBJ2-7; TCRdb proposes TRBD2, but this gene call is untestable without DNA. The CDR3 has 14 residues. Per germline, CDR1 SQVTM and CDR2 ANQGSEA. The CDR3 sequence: CSVSLAGEFREQYF.